A selection of T cell receptor beta chains follows, all from one sample in a study of blood T cell repertoires in COVID-19. Sequenced by immunoSEQ multiplex PCR; TCRdb stores in-frame clones only, minus some. The sample holds 300,000 to 400,000 clones; around 85% are singletons and the top ten take under 2%. Sequencing input: PBMCs or T cells enriched from blood (not recorded which). Every receptor here comes from a woman aged 30 to 39 who had been exposed to COVID-19. Both conserved end residues are part of each CDR3. A D gene is named only where the DNA matches it firmly. For some rows the clone size is stated as once, few or many, or as a class when expanded; others skip it.

d_gene | j_gene | v_gene | abundance | CDR3aa | CDR3nt
- | TRBJ1-2 | TRBV4-1 | once | CASRPQTADYGYTF | TGCGCCAGCAGGCCACAAACCGCTGACTATGGCTACACCTTC
TRBD1 | TRBJ1-2 | TRBV14 | - | CASSQAGTGYNTF | TGTGCCAGCAGCCAAGCCGGGACAGGGTACAACACCTTC
- | TRBJ1-4 | TRBV6-4 | - | CASSAQAATNEKLFF | TGTGCCAGCAGTGCTCAGGCTGCAACTAATGAAAAACTGTTTTTT
- | TRBJ1-4 | TRBV5-8 | - | CASSFGDYSTNEKLFF | TGTGCCAGCAGCTTTGGGGACTATTCAACTAATGAAAAACTGTTTTTT
- | TRBJ1-1 | TRBV6-5 | - | CASSLGIMNTEAFF | TGTGCCAGCAGCCTCGGGATCATGAACACTGAAGCTTTCTTT
- | TRBJ1-1 | TRBV7-9 | - | CASSPPRGIATEAFF | TGTGCCAGCAGCCCCCCTAGGGGCATAGCCACTGAAGCTTTCTTT
- | TRBJ2-1 | TRBV14 | - | CASSQVIAYNEQFF | TGTGCCAGCAGCCAAGTTATAGCCTACAATGAGCAGTTCTTC
TRBD1 | TRBJ1-5 | TRBV6-2/TRBV6-3 | few | CASSSSQLRDRVNQPQHF | TGTGCCAGCAGTTCCTCCCAACTTAGGGACAGGGTGAATCAGCCCCAGCATTTT
TRBD1 | TRBJ1-2 | TRBV7-8 | - | CASSLGQGQNYGYTF | TGTGCCAGCAGCTTAGGACAGGGGCAGAACTATGGCTACACCTTC
TRBD1 | TRBJ2-1 | TRBV5-1 | once | CASSLDGQGSYNEQFF | TGCGCCAGCAGCTTGGACGGACAGGGGTCCTACAATGAGCAGTTCTTC
TRBD1 | TRBJ2-7 | TRBV5-1 | - | CASSLDRDSLAYEQYF | TGCGCCAGCAGCTTGGACCGGGACAGCCTTGCCTACGAGCAGTACTTC
- | TRBJ2-3 | TRBV19 | - | CASSKVGDSSDTQYF | TGTGCCAGTAGTAAAGTGGGGGACTCCTCAGATACGCAGTATTTT
TRBD1 | TRBJ1-5 | TRBV2 | - | CASSGTGNNQPQHF | TGTGCCAGCAGTGGGACAGGTAACAATCAGCCCCAGCATTTT
- | TRBJ2-7 | TRBV7-2 | - | CASSPRERPAYF | TGTGCCAGCAGCCCCAGGGAACGACCCGCGTACTTC
- | TRBJ1-5 | TRBV6-1 | few | CASSEESASWQPQHF | TGTGCCAGCAGTGAAGAATCCGCGAGCTGGCAGCCCCAGCATTTT